These T cell receptor beta chains were read from a single sample in a study of T cell responses to AZD1222 COVID-19 vaccine. Profiling relied on immunoSEQ multiplex PCR, and the TCRdb table lists in-frame clones only, not all of them. This sample yields roughly 69,000 clones, of which 80% are seen a single time; more than 13% belongs to the top ten. The specimen was peripheral blood, collected 28 days after the second AZD1222 dose. These receptors were taken from an adult who received the AZD1222 COVID-19 vaccine. Both conserved end residues are part of each CDR3. The order of the fields is D gene, clone size, V gene, J gene, CDR3 DNA, CDR3 protein. The D gene is left open where the match is weak. A row's size may be missing; if present it is once, few, many or a size class.

D: -; size: -; V: TRBV5-1; J: TRBJ2-3; DNA: TGCGCCAGCAGCTTGGGCAGAAGCACAGATACGCAGTATTTT; CDR3: CASSLGRSTDTQYF
D: TRBD1; size: -; V: TRBV12-3/TRBV12-4; J: TRBJ2-1; DNA: TGTGCCAGCAGAGCGACAGGGATGAATGAGCAGTTCTTC; CDR3: CASRATGMNEQFF
D: -; size: -; V: TRBV29-1; J: TRBJ1-1; DNA: TGCAGCGTTTACAGGACAAACACTGAAGCTTTCTTT; CDR3: CSVYRTNTEAFF
D: TRBD1; size: -; V: TRBV19; J: TRBJ1-2; DNA: TGTGCCAGTACTGGTTATGCCGGGACAGGAGAATTCTATGGCTACACCTTC; CDR3: CASTGYAGTGEFYGYTF
D: TRBD1; size: -; V: TRBV30; J: TRBJ1-2; DNA: TGTGCCTGGAGCCGCCTCGGGACAGGGAACTATGGCTACACCTTC; CDR3: CAWSRLGTGNYGYTF
D: -; size: -; V: TRBV5-4; J: TRBJ2-1; DNA: TGTGCCAGCAGCTTGGTGAACAATGAGCAGTTCTTC; CDR3: CASSLVNNEQFF
D: TRBD1; size: -; V: TRBV5-1; J: TRBJ2-7; DNA: TGCGCCAGCAGCTTGGCCCAGGGGGCAGGGGAGCAGTACTTC; CDR3: CASSLAQGAGEQYF
D: -; size: -; V: TRBV3-1/TRBV3-2; J: TRBJ2-1; DNA: TGTGCCAGCAGCCGGTTAGGGAATGAGCAGTTCTTC; CDR3: CASSRLGNEQFF
D: -; size: -; V: TRBV5-1; J: TRBJ1-6; DNA: TGCGCCAGCAGCTTGCTTTCAGGGCGGAATTCACCCCTCCACTTT; CDR3: CASSLLSGRNSPLHF
D: TRBD2; size: -; V: TRBV5-4; J: TRBJ2-7; DNA: TGTGCCAGCAGCTCCACTAGCGGGGACCCCTACGAGCAGTACTTC; CDR3: CASSSTSGDPYEQYF
D: -; size: -; V: TRBV13; J: TRBJ1-4; DNA: TGTGCCAGCAGCTTAGTCGCCGGGTCCAAGAATGAAAAACTGTTTTTT; CDR3: CASSLVAGSKNEKLFF
D: TRBD2; size: -; V: TRBV18; J: TRBJ2-2; DNA: TGTGCCAGCTCACCGACGAAAATAGTAGCGGGGAGGAACACCGGGGAGCTGTTTTTT; CDR3: CASSPTKIVAGRNTGELFF
D: TRBD1; size: -; V: TRBV7-8; J: TRBJ1-6; DNA: TGTGCCAGCAGCAACGGACAGGGCGGATCACCCCTCCACTTT; CDR3: CASSNGQGGSPLHF
D: -; size: -; V: TRBV28; J: TRBJ2-7; DNA: TGTGCCAGCAGTACCACAGGGCTCTACGAGCAGTACTTC; CDR3: CASSTTGLYEQYF
D: -; size: -; V: TRBV5-8; J: TRBJ1-1; DNA: TGTGCCAGCAGCTTGTTAGGCTTGGGCACTGAAGCTTTCTTT; CDR3: CASSLLGLGTEAFF
D: TRBD2; size: -; V: TRBV6-5; J: TRBJ2-7; DNA: TGTGCCAGCAGTTACTCTGCGGGGGAAACCTACGAGCAGTACTTC; CDR3: CASSYSAGETYEQYF
D: -; size: once; V: TRBV30; J: TRBJ1-3; DNA: TGTGCCTGGAGTGCCCCCCGGACGGCCCCCTCTGGAAACACCATATATTTT; CDR3: CAWSAPRTAPSGNTIYF
D: -; size: once; V: TRBV6-1; J: TRBJ2-5; DNA: TGTGCCAGCAGTGATTGGCAGGGTGGTTCAGAGACCCAGTACTTC; CDR3: CASSDWQGGSETQYF
D: TRBD1; size: -; V: TRBV7-2; J: TRBJ2-7; DNA: TGTGCCAGCAGCAGCTCGGGACAGGGGGCGACCGAGCAGTACTTC; CDR3: CASSSSGQGATEQYF
D: -; size: -; V: TRBV5-4; J: TRBJ2-7; DNA: TGTGCCAGCAGCTTGGCTGGTGGCAGGCGGTACGAGCAGTACTTC; CDR3: CASSLAGGRRYEQYF
D: -; size: -; V: TRBV20-1; J: TRBJ1-4; DNA: TGCAGTCCCCTCATCGGGCAGGGTTTGTTTTTT; CDR3: CSPLIGQGLFF
D: TRBD1; size: -; V: TRBV4-2; J: TRBJ2-7; DNA: TGTGCCAGCAGCCAAGATACACAGGGGAACTACGAGCAGTACTTC; CDR3: CASSQDTQGNYEQYF
D: -; size: -; V: TRBV2; J: TRBJ2-2; DNA: TGTGCCAGCAGTACGGACAGTTTCGGGGAGCTGTTTTTT; CDR3: CASSTDSFGELFF
D: -; size: -; V: TRBV7-2; J: TRBJ1-2; DNA: TGTGCCAGCAGCTTAGAATGGACTACGGGGCGTGGCTACACCTTC; CDR3: CASSLEWTTGRGYTF